This T cell receptor beta chain was documented in a study of cytotoxic CD8 clonotypes in ibrutinib-treated CLL. Study at large: Researchers reported 11 relapsed/refractory and approximately 15 treatment-naive patients, 17 of them IGHV unmutated. Study findings and constraints: Clonality showed a rise at ibrutinib response that reversed toward baseline at progression.

Remarks on this clone: Its matching antigen is unknown.

Germline CDR1 reads MNHNS; CDR2 reads SASEGT. The CDR3 has 14 residues. V gave up 8 bases and J gave up 5 bases, with 19 bases separating them. The table came from immunoSEQ multiplex PCR; TCRdb's copy has only in-frame clones and leaves some out. The sample consists of 140,000 to 150,000 clones, 70% to 80% of them appearing once. Genomic DNA in a quantity of about 2.1 micrograms was derived from cryopreserved PBMCs for TCR beta libraries. The starting material was PBMCs, obtained after 24 months of ibrutinib treatment. This clonotype originated in a human donor with chronic lymphocytic leukemia. The V and J genes are TRBV6-1 and TRBJ2-7, with D possibly being TRBD2 (7 bases). In DNA form, the CDR3 reads TGTGCCAGCGCTAGGGGGGGATCCCACCACGAGCAGTACTTC. Translated, it gives CASARGGSHHEQYF.